The 20 T cell receptor beta chains listed next were all sequenced from one sample in a study of low-dose radiotherapy and immunotherapy resistance in tumors. The time point: after trial treatment. The treatment is: LDRT plus nivolumab, ipilimumab, low-dose cyclophosphamide and aspirin (RACIN trial). Covering alpha and beta chains, TRAV- and TRBV-specific primers were used for the first-strand cDNA. TCR amplification used about 20 PCR cycles, a constant-region primer and a V-primer adapter. MiXCR, applied by TCRdb to the reads, yields one record per CDR3 protein. The sample has tens of thousands of distinct CDR3 sequences; 20% to 25% are singletons. This specimen was PBMCs, taken after low-dose radiotherapy plus immunotherapy. The receptors were gathered from a female donor with ovarian cancer.

This clonotype has a count of ten or more. This chain links TRBV12-3 or TRBV12-4 with TRBJ2-3; possibly TRBD2 for D (5 bases). The CDR3 contains 17 residues. The V end was cut by 4 bases, the J end by 4 bases, with 21 bases between. The CDR3 sequence is CASSSGLRAGGADTQYF. CDR3 sequence (DNA): TGTGCCAGCAGTTCCGGACTCCGCGCTGGTGGGGCAGATACGCAGTATTTT.

This clonotype was seen ten or more times. The rearrangement uses TRBV27 and TRBJ2-3; D not certain. CDR3 size: 13 residues. Trimming took off 5 bases at V and 3 bases at J, with 9 bases between the two ends. Germline CDR1 reads MNHEY; CDR2 reads SMNVEV (reference sequence). The CDR3 DNA sequence: TGTGCCAGCAGTCCTATTGTGACAGATACGCAGTATTTT. Protein product: CASSPIVTDTQYF.

The sample holds many counts of this clonotype. A read error is possible here, since a much larger clone lies one base away. The genes are TRBV28 and TRBJ2-3; possible D gene TRBD2, 5 bases. The CDR3 runs to 16 residues. Germline V CDR1 and CDR2: MDHEN, SYDVKM. CDR3 DNA sequence: TGTACCAGCAGCCCCGAACTTGGCGGGAGCACAGATACGCAGTATTTT. Residues: CTSSPELGGSTDTQYF.

In this sample, this clonotype turned up many times. The V call is TRBV18, the J call TRBJ2-5; 14 bases line up with TRBD2. Germline CDR1 and CDR2: KGHSH and LQKENI. There are 16 residues in the CDR3. J lost 5 bases, V lost 1 base, and 3 bases had no gene match. The CDR3 region is CASSPRGTSGSETQYF. Here the CDR3 DNA reads TGTGCCAGCTCACCACGTGGGACTAGCGGGAGTGAGACCCAGTACTTC.

This clonotype was picked up a small number of times. V and J are TRBV27 and TRBJ2-1; 13 bases agree with TRBD2. The CDR3 extends over 15 amino acids. The germline CDR1 and CDR2 sequences are MNHEY and SMNVEV (reference sequence). With 6 bases clipped from V and 9 bases from J, the junction kept 8 bases outside the gene matches. The CDR3: CASRELAGGASEQFF. The CDR3 nucleotides read TGTGCCAGCAGGGAACTAGCGGGGGGGGCCTCTGAGCAGTTCTTC.

As regards this clonotype: With only one base between it and a far larger clone, this is likely a read error. V gene TRBV5-1 combines with J gene TRBJ2-1, with 10 bases identical to TRBD1. The CDR3 loop spans 15 amino acids. V was pared by 4 bases and J by 10 bases, with 11 bases of the junction left unmatched. Germline V lookup: CDR1 SGHRS, CDR2 YFSETQ. CDR3 coding DNA: TGCGCCAGCAGCCAGACACCGGGACAGGGGTTCGAGCAGTTCTTC. Amino acids: CASSQTPGQGFEQFF.

Note on this clonotype: A far larger clone is one nucleotide away, so this likely arose from a read error. The chain uses TRBV6-6 and TRBJ1-1; 8 nucleotides agree with TRBD1. The CDR3 is 15 amino acids. Germline V gene sequence: CDR1 MNHNY, CDR2 SVGAGI (reference sequence). The CDR3 nucleotides are TGTGTCAGCAACGGACAGGGTGGGACGAACACTGAAGCTTTCTTT. It specifies CVSNGQGGTNTEAFF.

This clonotype was seen repeatedly, ten times or more. J is TRBJ2-5 and V is TRBV30; D gene ambiguous. CDR3 length: 11 residues. CDR1 is GTSNPN and CDR2 is SVGIG in the germline V gene (reference sequence). V gave up 5 bases and J gave up 5 bases, with 9 bases separating them. The CDR3 loop reads CAWDIRETQYF. The CDR3 coding sequence is TGTGCCTGGGACATAAGGGAGACCCAGTACTTC.

This clonotype was recorded at least ten times. The chain employs TRBV3-1 and TRBJ2-3, with 8 positions matching TRBD2. Germline CDR1 LGHDT, CDR2 YNNKEL (reference sequence). This CDR3 comprises 14 residues. J gave up 5 bases and V 1 base, and 2 bases lay outside the gene matches. For the CDR3, the DNA is TGTGCCAGCAGCCAAGCAGCGGGGGTAGATACGCAGTATTTT. Its translation: CASSQAAGVDTQYF.

This chain links TRBV19 with TRBJ1-2; the D is unclear. Germline V gene data show CDR1 as LNHDA and CDR2 as SQIVND (reference sequence). The CDR3 covers 15 residues. The V gene lost 6 bases and the J gene lost 0 bases, with 14 bases spanning the gap. The CDR3 coding sequence is TGTGCCAGTAGCCTTATCGATCTTTCTAACTATGGCTACACCTTC. Translated, it gives CASSLIDLSNYGYTF.

This clonotype showed up many times. CDR3 protein: CSVEFRGLRGNTIYF. The DNA for the CDR3 is TGCAGCGTTGAATTTCGGGGGCTGCGAGGAAACACCATATATTTT. V gene TRBV29-1 combines with J gene TRBJ1-3; weak D call: TRBD1 (6 bases). The CDR3 spans 15 residues. Germline loops: CDR1 SQVTM, CDR2 ANQGSEA. Trimming stripped 2 bases from V and 4 bases from J, with 15 bases between.

The chain combines TRBV11-2 with TRBJ1-5; maybe TRBD1 (5 bases). Germline-derived CDR1 and CDR2 are SGHAT and FQNNGV. The CDR3 has 14 amino acids. V lost 5 bases, J lost 4 bases, and 12 bases lay in between. The CDR3 loop reads CASSKDRGNQPQHF. The CDR3 coding sequence is TGTGCCAGCAGCAAGGATCGGGGGAATCAGCCCCAGCATTTT. Full variable domain (remainder filled in from reference TRBV11-2 and TRBJ1-5): EAGVAQSPRYKIIEKRQSVAFWCNPISGHATLYWYQQILGQGPKLLIQFQNNGVVDDSQLPKDRFSAERLKGVDSTLKIQPAKLEDSAVYLCASSKDRGNQPQHFGDGTRLSIL.

This clonotype showed up many times. The genes are TRBV20-1 and TRBJ2-1, with 13 bases matching TRBD2. Germline CDR1 and CDR2: DFQATT and SNEGSKA (reference sequence). The CDR3 is made up of 18 amino acids. The trim removed 4 bases at V and 1 base at J, leaving 10 bases unmatched. The CDR3 is CSAIDSGTSGISYNEQFF. The CDR3 region has the DNA TGCAGTGCTATAGATTCCGGGACTAGCGGGATTTCCTACAATGAGCAGTTCTTC.

The chain carries TRBV7-8 and TRBJ2-5; D is unresolved. The length of the CDR3 is 14 residues. Germline lookup yields CDR1 SGHVS and CDR2 FQNEAQ. Trimming pared 5 bases from V and 1 base from J, leaving 11 bases between. The CDR3 protein is CASSTRFAQETQYF. The CDR3 nucleotides read TGTGCCAGCAGCACCCGATTTGCCCAAGAGACCCAGTACTTC.

This chain links TRBV12-3 or TRBV12-4 with TRBJ1-6; the match to TRBD1 covers 7 bases. V gave up 6 bases and J gave up 6 bases; unmatched junction bases: 5. This CDR3 region has 14 residues. The CDR3 here is CASSPGTANSPLHF. DNA of the CDR3: TGTGCCAGCAGCCCCGGGACAGCTAATTCACCCCTCCACTTT.

This clonotype was recorded at least ten times. The V and J genes are TRBV4-1 and TRBJ2-4, with TRBD1 as a possible D gene (6 bases). Deletions cut 1 base from V and 6 bases from J, with 16 bases between. The CDR3 extends over 16 amino acids. Germline CDR1 MGHRA, CDR2 YSYEKL. The CDR3 sequence is CASSQGGRGIRNIQYF. CDR3 nucleotide sequence: TGCGCCAGCAGCCAAGGAGGCAGGGGTATTAGAAACATTCAGTACTTC.

This clonotype was counted many times. The gene calls are TRBV5-5 and TRBJ1-6, with TRBD1 matching over 12 bases. With 7 bases clipped from V and 0 bases from J, the junction kept 11 bases outside the gene matches. The CDR3 is 19 amino acids. CDR1 and CDR2 (germline): SGHKS, YYEKEE (reference sequence). CDR3 nucleotide sequence: TGTGCCAGCTACCTCCGGGACAGGGGGCCGAGCTCCTATAATTCACCCCTCCACTTT. It yields the protein CASYLRDRGPSSYNSPLHF.

This clonotype was seen at least ten times. The rearrangement links TRBV7-2 to TRBJ2-2, with TRBD1 as a possible D gene (5 bases). V was trimmed by 1 base and J by 4 bases, leaving 13 bases between them. CDR1 is SGHTA and CDR2 is FQGNSA in the germline V gene. The CDR3 is 16 amino acids. CDR3 nucleotides: TGTGCCAGCAGCTTAGGGTTCAGGGCTGGCACCGGGGAGCTGTTTTTT. The encoded protein is CASSLGFRAGTGELFF.

This clonotype showed up many times. The genes are TRBV11-3 and TRBJ2-7; no firm D call. The V gene's germline CDR1 is SGHNT and CDR2 YENEEA. There are 14 residues in the CDR3. V was clipped by 1 base and J by 0 bases, with 7 bases between them. The CDR3 nucleotides read TGTGCCAGCAGCTTAGGACCGTCCTCCTACGAGCAGTACTTC. This translates into CASSLGPSSYEQYF.

V and J are TRBV23-1 and TRBJ2-2; D is unclear. TRBV23-1 is filed as an ORF, its function uncertain. Trimming took off 3 bases at V and 2 bases at J, with 10 bases between the two ends. This CDR3 has 15 residues. In DNA form, the CDR3 reads TGCGCCAGCAGTCAGACCACACTAAACACCGGGGAGCTGTTTTTT. Protein: CASSQTTLNTGELFF.